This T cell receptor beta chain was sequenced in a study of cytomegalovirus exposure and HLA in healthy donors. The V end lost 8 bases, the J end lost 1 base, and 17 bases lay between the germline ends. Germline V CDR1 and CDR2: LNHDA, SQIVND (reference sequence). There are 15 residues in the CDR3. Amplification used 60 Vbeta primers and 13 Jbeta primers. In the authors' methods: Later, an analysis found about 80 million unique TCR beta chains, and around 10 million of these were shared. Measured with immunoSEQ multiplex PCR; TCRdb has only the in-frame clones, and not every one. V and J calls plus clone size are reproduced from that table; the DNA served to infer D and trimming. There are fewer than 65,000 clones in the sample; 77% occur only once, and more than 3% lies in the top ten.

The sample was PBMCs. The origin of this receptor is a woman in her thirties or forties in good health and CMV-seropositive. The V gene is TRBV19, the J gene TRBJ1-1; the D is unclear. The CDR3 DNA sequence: TGTGCCAGTCGTCGGGTAATTCAAGGGAACACTGAAGCTTTCTTT. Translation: CASRRVIQGNTEAFF.